Given below is one TCR beta chain in context. Its target is not known. These data come from a study of T cell responses to AZD1222 COVID-19 vaccine. Study-level results: The number of AZD1222 recipients seropositive at baseline was only five or six. No repertoire was sampled before or during the peak T cell response, only after it. Two AZD1222 doses significantly raised spike-specific TCR breadth and depth over controls.

Germline trimming cut 2 bases from V and 6 bases from J; bases unmatched to any gene: 8. The CDR3 runs 16 residues. Per germline, CDR1 MDHEN and CDR2 SYDVKM. Produced via immunoSEQ multiplex PCR; TCRdb's table is partial and in-frame only. The sample holds about 110,000 clones, about nine tenths seen once. This sequence originates from an adult in good health. The input for sequencing was peripheral blood, taken on day 0 of MenACWY control vaccination. The chain recombines TRBV28 with TRBJ2-1; TRBD1 aligns across 9 bases. CDR3 coding DNA: TGTGCCAGCAGTTTAGACCGGGACAGGGAATTCAATGAGCAGTTCTTC. Translating it yields CASSLDRDREFNEQFF. Complete variable domain (other parts from reference TRBV28 and TRBJ2-1): DVKVTQSSRYLVKRTGEKVFLECVQDMDHENMFWYRQDPGLGLRLIYFSYDVKMKEKGDIPEGYSVSREKKERFSLILESASTNQTSMYLCASSLDRDREFNEQFFGPGTRLTVL.